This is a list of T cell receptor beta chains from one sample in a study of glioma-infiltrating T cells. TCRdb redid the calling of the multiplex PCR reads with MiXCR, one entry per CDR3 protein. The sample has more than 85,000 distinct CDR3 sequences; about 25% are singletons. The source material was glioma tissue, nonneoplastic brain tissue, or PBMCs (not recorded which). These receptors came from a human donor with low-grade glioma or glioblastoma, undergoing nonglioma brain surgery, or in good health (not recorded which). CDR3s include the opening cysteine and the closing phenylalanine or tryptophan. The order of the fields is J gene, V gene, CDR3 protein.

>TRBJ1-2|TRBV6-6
CAGSPQSGSHGYTF
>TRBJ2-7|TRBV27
CASSLWGGREQYF
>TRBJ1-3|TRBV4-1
CASSPQDRTGNTIYF
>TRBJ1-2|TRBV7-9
CASSLAGAVNYGYTF
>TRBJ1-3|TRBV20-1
CSASHRGSGDTIYF
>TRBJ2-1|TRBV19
CASSIGSTGNEQFF
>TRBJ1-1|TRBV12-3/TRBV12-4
CASSLGVGAYTEAFF
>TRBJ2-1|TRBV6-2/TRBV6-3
CASSSLSGPYNEQFF
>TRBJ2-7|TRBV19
CASTPGKDRRYEQYF
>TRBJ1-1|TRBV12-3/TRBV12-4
CASSLTSRVNTEAFF
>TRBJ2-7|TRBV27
CASSRLYEQYF
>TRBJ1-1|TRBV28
CASIPGENTEAFF
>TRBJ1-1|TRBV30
CAWSVTVTEAFF
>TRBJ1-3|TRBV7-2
CASTLLRSQRNTIYF
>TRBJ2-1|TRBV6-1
CDSSPGLAALYWDEQFF
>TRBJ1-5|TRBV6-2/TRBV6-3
CASSYPGNQPQHF
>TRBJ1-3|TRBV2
CASNRISGNTIYF
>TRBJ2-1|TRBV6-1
CATSWTSYEQFF
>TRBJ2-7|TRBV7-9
CASSLNQDLREQYF
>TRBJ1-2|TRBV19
CASRPNFLYGYTF
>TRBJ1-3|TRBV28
CASSLGPAGNTIYF
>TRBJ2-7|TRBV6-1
CVNRQQGLGEQYF
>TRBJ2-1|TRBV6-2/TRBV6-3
CASSYFVTGEQFF
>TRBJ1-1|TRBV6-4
CASSRNTGGITEAFF
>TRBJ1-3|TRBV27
CASSDGGSSGNTIYF
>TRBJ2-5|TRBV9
CASSVASLGETQYF
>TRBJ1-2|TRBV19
CASNEGRLYGYTF
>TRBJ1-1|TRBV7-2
CASSLLRIRMNTEAFF
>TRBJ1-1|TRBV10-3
CAISAQGQGGWMNTKASF
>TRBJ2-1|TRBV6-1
CASSKTSGLGSYNEQFF
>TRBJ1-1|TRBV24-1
CATRWTGGNTEAFF
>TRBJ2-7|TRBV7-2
CASSPGLAGIYEQYF